The present entry profiles one TCR beta chain with its context. The CDR3 loop spans 12 amino acids. V was shortened by 0 bases and J by 12 bases, with 6 bases between the two germline ends. This sample is drawn from a study of blood T cell repertoires in COVID-19. Study-level information: The samples span acute and convalescent COVID-19 from the United States, Italy and Spain.

As originally analysed: It was from reference gene primer amplification that nucleated cell counts were estimated. TCRdb's copy holds only in-frame clones and misses some; the assay was immunoSEQ multiplex PCR. V and J calls and clone size come straight from that table; D and trimming were deduced from the DNA. The table has about 200,000 clones, around 84% seen once. The rearrangement joins TRBV12-3 or TRBV12-4 to TRBJ1-6; no definite D call. This receptor was identified in a man aged 80 or over with acute or convalescent COVID-19. Sample: peripheral blood. For the CDR3, the DNA is TGTGCCAGCAGTTTAGCCCCAGGACCCCTCCACTTT. This encodes CASSLAPGPLHF.